The 11 T cell receptor beta chains below come from one sample, sequenced in a study of response to subunit inactivated influenza vaccine. Using its own MiXCR run on the RT-PCR reads, TCRdb lists one record per CDR3 protein. The data hold about 480,000 distinct CDR3 sequences, with 25% observed a single time. Sequencing was performed on CD4+ T cells sorted from PBMCs, taken 4 to 6 days after vaccination. The receptors stem from a man between 45 and 60 years old who received an inactivated influenza vaccine.

The V gene is TRBV19, the J gene TRBJ2-2, with D maybe TRBD2 (6 bases). V lost 1 base to trimming and J lost 5 bases, with 8 bases between them. Per the germline V gene, CDR1 is LNHDA and CDR2 is SQIVND (reference sequence). CDR3 length equals 14 residues. In DNA form, the CDR3 reads TGTGCCAGTAGTATAGGCGGGACTACCGGGGAGCTGTTTTTT. Translating it yields CASSIGGTTGELFF.

This clonotype was seen a handful of times. The J gene is TRBJ1-1, the V gene TRBV18, with D possibly matching TRBD1 (6 bases). Trimming removed 1 base at V and 3 bases at J, with 12 bases between. CDR1 is KGHSH, CDR2 LQKENI, per germline. The CDR3 totals 15 residues. The chain's CDR3 is CASSPRGGADTEAFF. The CDR3 DNA reads TGTGCCAGCTCACCACGGGGGGGCGCGGACACTGAAGCTTTCTTT.

This clonotype turned up a few times. The chain links TRBV15 to TRBJ1-2; maybe TRBD1 (5 bases). CDR1 is LNHNV and CDR2 is YYDKDF in the germline V gene (reference sequence). CDR3 length: 19 amino acids. Trimming shortened V by 0 bases and J by 7 bases, and 27 bases separated the two germline ends. CDR3 sequence reads: CATSRDSGARASPGGGYTF. CDR3 nucleotides: TGTGCCACCAGCAGAGATAGTGGAGCCAGGGCATCGCCCGGTGGTGGCTACACCTTC. Using reference TRBV15 and TRBJ1-2 for the parts outside the CDR3, the full variable domain is DAMVIQNPRYQVTQFGKPVTLSCSQTLNHNVMYWYQQKSSQAPKLLFHYYDKDFNNEADTPDNFQSRRPNTSFCFLDIRSPGLGDTAMYLCATSRDSGARASPGGGYTFGSGTRLTVV.

The rearrangement links TRBV24-1 to TRBJ2-7, with D uncertain. CDR3 length: 13 amino acids. Germline-derived CDR1 and CDR2 are KGHDR and SFDVKD. Trimming removed 3 bases at V and 3 bases at J, with 8 bases between. CDR3 sequence reads: CATSDELSYEQYF. CDR3 sequence (DNA): TGTGCCACCAGTGATGAGCTGAGCTACGAGCAGTACTTC.

For this clonotype: Since a much larger clone is just one base distant, this may be a read error. This rearrangement joins TRBV20-1 to TRBJ2-7; the D call may be TRBD1 or TRBD2 (5 bases each). Per germline, CDR1 DFQATT and CDR2 SNEGSKA (reference sequence). This CDR3 region has 12 residues. With 3 bases removed from V and 2 bases from J, the gap between germline ends came to 8 bases. The chain's CDR3 is CSASGATYEQYF. CDR3 nucleotides: TGCAGTGCTAGCGGGGCAACCTACGAGCAGTACTTC.

The CDR3 bases are TGTGCCAGCAGCTTGAAGGGACAGGGGGCAAGGGAGACCCAGTACTTC. Amino acid sequence: CASSLKGQGARETQYF. The chain employs TRBV5-4 and TRBJ2-5; 12 bases are shared with TRBD1. V lost 1 base, J lost 5 bases, and 6 bases stayed unmatched. The CDR3 is made up of 16 amino acids. Looked up from germline, CDR1 is SGHNT and CDR2 is YYREEE (reference sequence).

This clonotype was seen more than once but under ten times. The genes are TRBV6-2 or TRBV6-3 and TRBJ1-5; D perhaps matches TRBD1 (6 bases). Germline CDR1 and CDR2: MNHEY and SVGEGT. CDR3 length equals 15 residues. V shed 6 bases and J shed 4 bases, with 16 bases lying between them. The CDR3 sequence is CASRPPDSSNQPQHF. The CDR3 nucleotides are TGTGCCAGCAGGCCACCGGACAGCTCGAATCAGCCCCAGCATTTT.

Only a few counts were recorded for this clonotype. The genes are TRBV4-2 and TRBJ1-6; 7 bases match TRBD1. CDR1 and CDR2 from the germline V gene are LGHNA and YNFKEQ. There are 15 residues in the CDR3. V trimming: 1 base; J trimming: 6 bases; junction bases outside the gene matches: 3. The CDR3 sequence is CASSQVRQGNSPLHF. DNA for the CDR3: TGTGCCAGCAGCCAAGTCAGACAGGGTAATTCACCCCTCCACTTT.

This clonotype has ten or more counts. This rearrangement joins TRBV28 to TRBJ2-5, with 11 bases that match TRBD2. Germline loops: CDR1 MDHEN, CDR2 SYDVKM. The J segment lost 5 bases and the V segment lost 3 bases, leaving 5 bases of the junction unmatched. There are 15 residues in the CDR3. DNA of the CDR3: TGTGCCAGCAGTTTTTATGCTAGCGGGAGGGAGACCCAGTACTTC. As protein: CASSFYASGRETQYF.

This clonotype has just a few counts. V is TRBV12-3 or TRBV12-4 and J is TRBJ2-5; D may match TRBD1 or TRBD2 (5 bases each). This CDR3 comprises 14 residues. With 2 bases removed from V and 5 bases from J, the gap between germline ends came to 12 bases. CDR3 loop: CASSLTGATETQYF. CDR3 DNA sequence: TGTGCCAGCAGTTTAACCGGGGCGACGGAGACCCAGTACTTC.

In this sample, this clonotype turned up a few times. The chain carries TRBV5-1 and TRBJ2-7, with 11 bases identical to TRBD2. The CDR3 length is 15 residues. V lost 4 bases, J lost 3 bases, and 6 bases stayed unmatched. Germline CDR1 is SGHRS and CDR2 is YFSETQ. The CDR3 sequence: CASSPTSGKVYEQYF. CDR3 coding DNA: TGCGCCAGCAGCCCGACTAGCGGGAAGGTCTACGAGCAGTACTTC.